Below are 2 T cell receptor beta chains sequenced from a single sample in a study of control samples from healthy donors and cancer patients. Measured with immunoSEQ multiplex PCR; TCRdb has only the in-frame clones, and not every one. Of about 130,000 clones listed, under 95% are singletons. Sequenced material: PBMCs. The receptors come from a man aged 50-59 years with head and neck cancer.

The rearrangement uses TRBV15 and TRBJ1-5; D is undetermined. Trimming pared 2 bases from V and 5 bases from J, leaving 10 bases between. Germline values: CDR1 LNHNV, CDR2 YYDKDF (reference sequence). This CDR3 has 14 amino acids. In DNA form, the CDR3 reads TGTGCCACCAGCAGATTAGTGGACCATCAGCCCCAGCATTTT. Its translation is CATSRLVDHQPQHF.

This CDR3 reads CASSSGRVYGYTF. The CDR3 nucleotides read TGTGCCAGCAGCTCGGGACGGGTTTATGGCTACACCTTC. The genes are TRBV7-6 and TRBJ1-2, with D possibly being TRBD1 (5 bases). The V and J ends lost 4 bases and 5 bases respectively, with 11 bases between them. The CDR3 consists of 13 residues. Germline V gives CDR1 SGHVS, CDR2 FNYEAQ.